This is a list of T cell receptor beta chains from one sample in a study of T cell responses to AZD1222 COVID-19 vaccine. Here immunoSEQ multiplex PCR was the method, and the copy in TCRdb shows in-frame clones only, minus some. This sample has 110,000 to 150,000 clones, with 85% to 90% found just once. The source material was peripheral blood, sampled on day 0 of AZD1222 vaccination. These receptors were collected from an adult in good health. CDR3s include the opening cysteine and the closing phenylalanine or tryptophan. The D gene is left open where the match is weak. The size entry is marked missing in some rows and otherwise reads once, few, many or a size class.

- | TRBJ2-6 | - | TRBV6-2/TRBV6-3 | CASSYKAFAVGANVLTF | TGTGCCAGCAGTTATAAGGCTTTTGCCGTGGGGGCCAACGTCCTGACTTTC
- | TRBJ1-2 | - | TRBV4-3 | CASSQDRVVVGRYGYTF | TGCGCCAGCAGCCAAGATAGGGTGGTTGTGGGGCGATATGGCTACACCTTC
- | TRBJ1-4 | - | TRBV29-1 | CSVGIVRAEEKLFF | TGCAGCGTTGGTATAGTGAGAGCTGAGGAAAAACTGTTTTTT
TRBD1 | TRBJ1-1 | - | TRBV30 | CAWSPTGAEAFF | TGTGCCTGGAGCCCTACAGGGGCTGAAGCTTTCTTT
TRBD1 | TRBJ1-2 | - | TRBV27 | CASSSGTGSYGYTF | TGTGCCAGCAGTTCAGGGACAGGTTCCTATGGCTACACCTTC
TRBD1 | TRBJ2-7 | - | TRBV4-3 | CASSQAQGVGGAYYEQYF | TGCGCCAGCAGCCAAGCACAGGGGGTCGGAGGGGCTTACTACGAGCAGTACTTC
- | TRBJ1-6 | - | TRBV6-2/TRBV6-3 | CASSYRRHNSPLHF | TGTGCCAGCAGTTATCGCAGGCATAATTCACCCCTCCACTTT
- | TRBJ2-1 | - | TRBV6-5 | CASSYGDNEQFF | TGTGCCAGCAGTTACGGAGACAATGAGCAGTTCTTC
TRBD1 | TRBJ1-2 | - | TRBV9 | CASRAQGAYGYTF | TGTGCCAGCAGAGCACAGGGGGCCTATGGCTACACCTTC
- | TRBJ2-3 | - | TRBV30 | CGGSSTDTQYF | TGTGGTGGGAGTAGCACAGATACGCAGTATTTT
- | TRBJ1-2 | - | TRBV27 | CASSLKGRHYGYTF | TGTGCCAGCAGTTTAAAAGGCCGGCACTATGGCTACACCTTC
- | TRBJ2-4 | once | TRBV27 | CAIGDQAEDIQYF | TGTGCCATCGGGGATCAGGCCGAGGACATTCAGTACTTC
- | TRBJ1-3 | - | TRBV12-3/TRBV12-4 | CASSLTLGNTIYF | TGTGCCAGCAGTTTGACCCTGGGAAACACCATATATTTT
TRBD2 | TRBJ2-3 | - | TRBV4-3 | CASSQDTGLAGGYGTDTQYF | TGCGCCAGCAGCCAAGATACCGGACTAGCGGGAGGGTATGGCACAGATACGCAGTATTTT
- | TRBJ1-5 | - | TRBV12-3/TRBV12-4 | CASRRSSNQPQHF | TGTGCCAGCAGGCGGAGTAGCAATCAGCCCCAGCATTTT
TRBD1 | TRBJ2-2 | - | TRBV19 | CASSTGQGSGELFF | TGTGCCAGTAGTACAGGACAGGGTAGCGGGGAGCTGTTTTTT
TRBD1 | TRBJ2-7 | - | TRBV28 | CASSPTQTGGNEQYF | TGTGCCAGCAGTCCAACCCAGACAGGGGGCAACGAGCAGTACTTC
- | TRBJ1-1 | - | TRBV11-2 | CASSPGVIEAFF | TGTGCCAGCAGCCCTGGTGTAATTGAAGCTTTCTTT
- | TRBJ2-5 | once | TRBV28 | CATWEKETQYF | TGTGCCACCTGGGAGAAGGAGACCCAGTACTTC
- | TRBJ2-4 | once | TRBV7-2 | CASSLVGHAKNIQYF | TGTGCCAGCAGCTTAGTGGGACACGCCAAAAACATTCAGTACTTC
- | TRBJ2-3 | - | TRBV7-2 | CASSSSQLGTDTQYF | TGTGCCAGCAGCTCCTCCCAGCTAGGCACAGATACGCAGTATTTT
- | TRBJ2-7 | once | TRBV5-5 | CASSFRGSYEQYF | TGTGCCAGCAGCTTCCGGGGCTCCTACGAGCAGTACTTC
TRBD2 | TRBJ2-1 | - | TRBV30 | CAWSVFLGLAGGPGSYNEQFF | TGTGCCTGGAGTGTTTTTCTGGGACTAGCGGGAGGGCCAGGATCCTACAATGAGCAGTTCTTC
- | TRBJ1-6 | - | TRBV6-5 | CASSSGAYNSPLHF | TGTGCCAGCAGTTCTGGGGCCTATAATTCACCCCTCCACTTT
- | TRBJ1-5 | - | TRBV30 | CAWTTSLEGPQHF | TGTGCCTGGACCACATCTTTGGAAGGTCCCCAGCATTTT
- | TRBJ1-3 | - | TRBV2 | CASTETTGTSGNTIYF | TGTGCCAGCACCGAAACAACAGGGACCTCTGGAAACACCATATATTTT
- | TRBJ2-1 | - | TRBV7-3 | CASSPSRYYNEQFF | TGTGCCAGCAGCCCATCTAGATACTACAATGAGCAGTTCTTC
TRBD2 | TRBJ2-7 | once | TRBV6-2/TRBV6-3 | CASSYDRGTSGKSDEQYF | TGTGCCAGCAGTTACGACAGGGGGACTAGCGGGAAGTCGGACGAGCAGTACTTC
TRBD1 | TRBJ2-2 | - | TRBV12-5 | CASGLPPRGDRGPPTGELFF | TGTGCTAGTGGTTTGCCCCCCAGAGGAGACAGGGGTCCGCCCACCGGGGAGCTGTTTTTT
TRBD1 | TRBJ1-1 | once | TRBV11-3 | CASSFLGQSNTEAFF | TGTGCCAGCAGTTTCCTGGGACAGTCAAACACTGAAGCTTTCTTT
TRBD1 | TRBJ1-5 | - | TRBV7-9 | CASSLLHQFRTGDQPQHF | TGTGCCAGCAGCTTACTCCACCAATTCCGGACAGGGGATCAGCCCCAGCATTTT
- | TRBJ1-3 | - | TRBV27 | CASSFQVTASISGNTIYF | TGTGCCAGCAGTTTCCAGGTCACAGCTTCGATATCTGGAAACACCATATATTTT
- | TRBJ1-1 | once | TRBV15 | CATSRVLQTRAFF | TGTGCCACCAGCAGAGTGCTACAGACTCGAGCTTTCTTT
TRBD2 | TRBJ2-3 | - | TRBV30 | CAWHSGRAPDTQYF | TGTGCCTGGCATAGCGGGAGGGCCCCAGATACGCAGTATTTT
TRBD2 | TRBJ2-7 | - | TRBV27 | CASSFGTSGKYEQYF | TGTGCCAGCAGTTTCGGGACTAGCGGGAAGTACGAGCAGTACTTC
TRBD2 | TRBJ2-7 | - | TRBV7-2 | CASSLAVSGRRNEQYF | TGTGCCAGCAGCTTAGCGGTTAGCGGGAGGAGGAACGAGCAGTACTTC
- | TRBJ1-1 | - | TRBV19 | CASSIRRVGAEAFF | TGTGCCAGTAGTATCCGCAGGGTTGGCGCTGAAGCTTTCTTT
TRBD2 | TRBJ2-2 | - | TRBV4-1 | CASSHVGRINTGELFF | TGCGCCAGCAGCCATGTCGGGAGGATCAACACCGGGGAGCTGTTTTTT
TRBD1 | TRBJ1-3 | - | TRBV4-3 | CASSPGQGADTIYF | TGCGCCAGCAGCCCCGGACAGGGCGCAGACACCATATATTTT
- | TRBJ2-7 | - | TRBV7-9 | CASSPRRGRAYEQYF | TGTGCCAGCAGCCCCCGGAGGGGCAGAGCCTACGAGCAGTACTTC
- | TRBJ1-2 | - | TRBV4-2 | CASSQEPGAEDYGYTF | TGTGCCAGCAGCCAAGAACCAGGGGCGGAAGACTATGGCTACACCTTC
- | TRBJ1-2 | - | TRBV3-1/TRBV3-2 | CASSQESNGYTF | TGTGCCAGCAGCCAAGAGTCTAATGGCTACACCTTC
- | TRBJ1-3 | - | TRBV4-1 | CASSQVIGGAGNTIYF | TGCGCCAGCAGCCAAGTAATTGGAGGAGCTGGAAACACCATATATTTT
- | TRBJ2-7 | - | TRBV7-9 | CASSPWTSSYEQYF | TGTGCCAGCAGCCCGTGGACAAGCTCCTACGAGCAGTACTTC
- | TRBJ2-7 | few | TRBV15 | CATSRVRFSYEQYF | TGTGCCACCAGCAGAGTCCGGTTTTCCTACGAGCAGTACTTC
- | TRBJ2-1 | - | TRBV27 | CASSPLGAGSKGRNEQFF | TGTGCCAGCAGTCCACTCGGGGCGGGGTCAAAGGGGCGCAATGAGCAGTTCTTC
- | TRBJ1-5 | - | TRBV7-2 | CASSFEQGSNQPQHF | TGTGCCAGCAGCTTTGAGCAGGGAAGCAATCAGCCCCAGCATTTT
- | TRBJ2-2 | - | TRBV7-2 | CASSLGVGGNTGELFF | TGTGCCAGCAGCTTAGGGGTCGGGGGGAACACCGGGGAGCTGTTTTTT
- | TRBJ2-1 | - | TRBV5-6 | CASSSTGGYNEQFF | TGTGCCAGCAGCTCGACCGGGGGATACAATGAGCAGTTCTTC
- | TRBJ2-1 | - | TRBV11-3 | CASSFVIATPYHNEQFF | TGTGCCAGCAGCTTTGTGATAGCCACACCGTACCACAATGAGCAGTTCTTC
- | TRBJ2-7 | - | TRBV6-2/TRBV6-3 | CASSTRQTSPVRLYF | TGTGCCAGCAGTACCCGGCAGACTTCTCCCGTAAGGTTGTACTTC
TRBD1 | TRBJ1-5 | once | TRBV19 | CASNGLGTDYQPQHF | TGTGCCAGTAATGGGCTCGGGACAGATTATCAGCCCCAGCATTTT
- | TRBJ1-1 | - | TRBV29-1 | CSVLRENGAFF | TGCAGCGTTCTCAGGGAAAATGGGGCTTTCTTT
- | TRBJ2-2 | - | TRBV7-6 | CASSLEGQLNTGELFF | TGTGCCAGCAGCTTAGAGGGACAACTGAACACCGGGGAGCTGTTTTTT